These 7 T cell receptor beta chains were all obtained from the same sample, sequenced in a study of molecular identifiers for immune sequencing clone quantification (dated by TCRdb to about 2018). Library preparation used PCR. Instrument on record: NextSeq 500. TCRdb reran the public reads through fastp at Q25 and MiXCR, keeping productive beta chains. Rows with one shared CDR3 protein collapse into an entry with the most common genes and DNA. The sample yields 80,000 to 130,000 distinct CDR3 sequences; 36% were counted once. 4% to 5% of the sample is taken by the ten largest. Specimen: naive CD8+ T cells from blood, with Jurkat cell RNA spiked in. Reading the label with the study, this specimen's cell subset or site is: FACS-sorted CD8+CD4-CCR7+CD45RA+ naive T cells. The receptors here all came from a human donor in good health. Some libraries in this study had Jurkat cell RNA spiked in.

The sample holds many counts of this clonotype. The V call is TRBV13, the J call TRBJ2-1; D tentatively reads TRBD1 or TRBD2 (5 bases each). Germline CDR1 PRHDT, CDR2 FYEKMQ (reference sequence). The V end was cut by 0 bases, the J end by 3 bases, with 9 bases between. The CDR3 loop spans 15 amino acids. In DNA, the CDR3 is TGTGCCAGCAGCTTAGGCCGGGGACGCTACAATGAGCAGTTCTTC. It translates to CASSLGRGRYNEQFF.

This clonotype has just a few counts. The chain recombines TRBV27 with TRBJ2-5; 9 bases match TRBD2. The V and J ends lost 2 bases and 5 bases, in that order; junction bases with no gene match: 9. The CDR3 is 16 amino acids. Per germline, CDR1 MNHEY and CDR2 SMNVEV (reference sequence). The CDR3 here is CASSLNAGLASETQYF. The CDR3 bases are TGTGCCAGCAGTTTAAATGCGGGACTAGCATCGGAGACCCAGTACTTC.

There are a few counts of this clonotype. Germline is not matched at one junction end, which may reflect a read error. This chain connects TRBV7-9 to TRBJ1-4; D remains ambiguous. The CDR3 totals 17 residues. Per germline, CDR1 SEHNR and CDR2 FQNEAQ (reference sequence). This chain's CDR3 is CASSLNVRDRTNEKLFF. For the CDR3, the DNA is TGTGCCAGCAGCTTAAATGTGAGGGATCGAACTAATGAGAAACTGTTTTTT.

The J gene is TRBJ2-7, the V gene TRBV19, with a possible D match to TRBD2 (6 bases). V dropped 4 bases and J dropped 4 bases, with 17 bases sitting between them. CDR3 length: 15 residues. Germline V CDR1 and CDR2: LNHDA, SQIVND (reference sequence). The CDR3 nucleotides read TGTGCCAGTAGTACGCGGGGAGAGAAGCTATACGAGCAGTACTTC. This translates into CASSTRGEKLYEQYF.

Remarks on this clonotype: This may come from a read error, since a much larger clone is one base off. The V call is TRBV5-1, the J call TRBJ2-7; the D is unclear. This CDR3 is 14 amino acids long. The germline CDR1 and CDR2 sequences are SGHRS and YFSETQ. V lost 0 bases, J lost 3 bases, and 10 bases lay in between. The CDR3: CASSLERLGYEQYF. The CDR3 DNA is TGCGCCAGCAGCTTGGAGAGGCTCGGCTACGAGCAGTACTTC.

In the case of this clonotype: This could be a read error, since a much larger clone is one nucleotide away. This chain joins TRBV29-1 and TRBJ2-3; D is unresolved. Germline V lookup: CDR1 SQVTM, CDR2 ANQGSEA. The CDR3 extends over 15 amino acids. The CDR3 sequence is CSVLDPDVSTETQYF. The CDR3 region has the DNA TGCAGCGTTCTCGACCCGGACGTGAGCACAGAAACGCAGTATTTT.

This clonotype has a handful of counts. A read error may account for a junction end that differs from germline. V is TRBV6-5 and J is TRBJ2-6; the D gene could be TRBD1 or TRBD2 (5 bases each). CDR3 length: 16 amino acids. CDR1 and CDR2 from the germline V gene are MNHEY and SVGAGI. The CDR3 sequence is CASSYPTRSGANALTF. The DNA for the CDR3 is TGTGCCAGCAGTTACCCCACCCGCTCCGGGGCCAACGCCCTGACTTTC.